This TCR beta chain was profiled in a study of blood T cell repertoires in COVID-19. The J segment lost 0 bases and the V segment lost 1 base, leaving 11 bases of the junction unmatched. Per germline, CDR1 LNHDA and CDR2 SQIVND (reference sequence). This CDR3 has 19 amino acids. This table comes from immunoSEQ multiplex PCR, and its TCRdb copy is limited to in-frame clones, with some not included. This sample has around 100,000 clones, with approximately 80% found just once. The TCR was taken from a human donor in a cohort sampled during active COVID-19. The V call is TRBV19, the J call TRBJ2-3; TRBD2 matches 9 bases. Sequenced: peripheral blood. The CDR3 DNA reads as TGTGCCAGTAGTATAGGTATGGTAGCGGGAGAAGAGAGCACAGATACGCAGTATTTT. Its protein product is CASSIGMVAGEESTDTQYF.